This T cell receptor beta chain was profiled in a study of control samples from healthy donors and cancer patients. V lost 2 bases and J lost 5; bases outside the gene matches: 4. There are 14 residues in the CDR3. In germline, CDR1 is SGHRS, CDR2 YFSETQ. Measured with immunoSEQ multiplex PCR; TCRdb has only the in-frame clones, and not every one. The repertoire includes over 90,000 clones, roughly 91% of them detected once, and 19% sits in the top ten. This TCR was sampled from a man aged 55 to 70 with lung cancer. The sequenced sample was PBMCs. The rearrangement joins TRBV5-1 to TRBJ2-5; TRBD2 aligns across 9 bases. Here the CDR3 DNA reads TGCGCCAGCAGCTTCCCTAGCGGGGAGGAGACCCAGTACTTC. The encoded protein is CASSFPSGEETQYF.